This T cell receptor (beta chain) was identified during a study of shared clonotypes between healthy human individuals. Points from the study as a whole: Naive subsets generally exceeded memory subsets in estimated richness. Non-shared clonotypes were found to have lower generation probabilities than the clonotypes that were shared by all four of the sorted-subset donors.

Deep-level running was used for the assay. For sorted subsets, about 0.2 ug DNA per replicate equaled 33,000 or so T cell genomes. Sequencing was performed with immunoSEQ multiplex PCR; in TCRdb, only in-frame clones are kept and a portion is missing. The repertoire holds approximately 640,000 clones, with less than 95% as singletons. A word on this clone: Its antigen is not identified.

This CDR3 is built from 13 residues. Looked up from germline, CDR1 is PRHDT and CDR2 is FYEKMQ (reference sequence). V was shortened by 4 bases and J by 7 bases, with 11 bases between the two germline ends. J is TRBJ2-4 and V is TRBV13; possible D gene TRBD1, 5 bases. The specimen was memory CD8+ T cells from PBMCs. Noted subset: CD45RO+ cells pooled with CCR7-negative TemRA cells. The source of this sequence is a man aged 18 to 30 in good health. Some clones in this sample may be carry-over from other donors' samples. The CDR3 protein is CASSWPKGNIQYF. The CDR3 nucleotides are TGTGCCAGCAGCTGGCCCAAGGGGAACATTCAGTACTTC. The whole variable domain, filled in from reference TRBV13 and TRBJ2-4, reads AAGVIQSPRHLIKEKRETATLKCYPIPRHDTVYWYQQGPGQDPQFLISFYEKMQSDKGSIPDRFSAQQFSDYHSELNMSSLELGDSALYFCASSWPKGNIQYFGAGTRLSVL.